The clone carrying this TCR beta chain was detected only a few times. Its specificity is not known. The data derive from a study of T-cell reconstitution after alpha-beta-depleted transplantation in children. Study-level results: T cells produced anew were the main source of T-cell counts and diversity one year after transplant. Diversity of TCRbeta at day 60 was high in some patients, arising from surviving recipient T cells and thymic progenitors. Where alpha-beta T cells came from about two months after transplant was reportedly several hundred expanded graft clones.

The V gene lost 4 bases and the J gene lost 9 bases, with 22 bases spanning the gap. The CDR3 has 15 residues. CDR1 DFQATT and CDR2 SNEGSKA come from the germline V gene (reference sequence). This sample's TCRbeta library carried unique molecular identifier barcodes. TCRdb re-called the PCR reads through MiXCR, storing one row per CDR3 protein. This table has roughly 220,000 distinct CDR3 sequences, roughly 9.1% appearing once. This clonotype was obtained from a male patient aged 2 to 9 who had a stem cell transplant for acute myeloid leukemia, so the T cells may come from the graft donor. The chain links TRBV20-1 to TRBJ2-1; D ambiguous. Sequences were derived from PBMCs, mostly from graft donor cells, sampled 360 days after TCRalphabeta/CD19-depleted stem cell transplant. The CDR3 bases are TGCAGTGCTACTCGCCCGCCCCCCCAGATAACTGAGCAGTTCTTC. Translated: CSATRPPPQITEQFF.